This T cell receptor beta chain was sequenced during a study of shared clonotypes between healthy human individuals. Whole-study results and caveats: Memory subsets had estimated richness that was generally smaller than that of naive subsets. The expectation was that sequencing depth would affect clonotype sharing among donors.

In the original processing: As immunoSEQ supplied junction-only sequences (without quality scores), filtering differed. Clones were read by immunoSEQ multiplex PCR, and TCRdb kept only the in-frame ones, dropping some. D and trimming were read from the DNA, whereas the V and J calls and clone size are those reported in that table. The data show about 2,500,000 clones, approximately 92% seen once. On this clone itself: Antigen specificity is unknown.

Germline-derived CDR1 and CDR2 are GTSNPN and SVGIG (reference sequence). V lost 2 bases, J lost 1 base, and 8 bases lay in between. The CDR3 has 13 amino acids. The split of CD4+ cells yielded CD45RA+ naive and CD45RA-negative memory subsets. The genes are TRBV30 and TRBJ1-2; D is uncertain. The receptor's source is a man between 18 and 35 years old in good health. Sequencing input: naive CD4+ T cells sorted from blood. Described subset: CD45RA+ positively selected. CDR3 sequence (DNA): TGTGCCTGGAGTCCCGGGATTAACTATGGCTACACCTTC. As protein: CAWSPGINYGYTF.